The rows below give T cell receptor beta chains drawn from one sample of a study of spatial heterogeneity in lung cancer. TCRdb re-called the 5' RACE reads with MiXCR, one entry per CDR3 protein. The repertoire holds tens of thousands of distinct CDR3 sequences, 6.9% seen once, with roughly an eighth in the top ten. Sequencing was performed on PBMCs, taken at surgery. These receptors all come from a male donor with early-stage non-small cell lung cancer. Each CDR3 is given with its conserved first and last residue. The D gene is left open where the match is weak. The size field is filled for only some rows; it gives once, few, many or a size class.

>TRBJ1-1|.|.|TRBV10-3
CTISDRLNTEAFF
TGTACCATCAGTGACAGATTGAACACTGAAGCTTTCTTT
>TRBJ2-2|TRBD2|many|TRBV20-1
CSAKGTSHTGELFF
TGCAGTGCTAAGGGGACTAGCCACACCGGGGAGCTGTTTTTT
>TRBJ2-5|.|few|TRBV12-3/TRBV12-4
CASSLRPLMETQYF
TGTGCCAGCAGTTTACGTCCCCTAATGGAGACCCAGTACTTC
>TRBJ2-1|.|.|TRBV7-2
CASSFGGSGQFF
TGTGCCAGCAGCTTCGGCGGGTCTGGGCAGTTCTTC
>TRBJ2-1|.|many|TRBV5-1
CASMGKSSYNEQFF
TGCGCCAGCATGGGCAAAAGCTCCTACAATGAGCAGTTCTTC
>TRBJ1-1|TRBD1|many|TRBV2
CASSNRGGNTEAFF
TGTGCCAGCAGTAACAGGGGAGGAAACACTGAAGCTTTCTTT
>TRBJ1-4|.|many|TRBV5-1
CASSLEVTDGGKLFF
TGCGCCAGCAGCTTGGAGGTGACTGACGGCGGTAAACTGTTTTTT
>TRBJ1-2|.|many|TRBV7-2
CASSLQGYGYTF
TGTGCCAGCAGCTTGCAGGGCTATGGCTACACCTTC
>TRBJ2-1|.|many|TRBV7-7
CASSPGVVNEQFF
TGTGCCAGCAGCCCTGGGGTGGTGAATGAGCAGTTCTTC
>TRBJ2-7|.|many|TRBV5-5
CASSLVVHGSYEQYF
TGTGCCAGCAGCTTGGTAGTGCACGGGTCGTACGAGCAGTACTTC
>TRBJ2-4|.|few|TRBV19
CASSATWLSQEAKNIQYF
TGTGCCAGTAGTGCGACTTGGCTATCCCAAGAAGCCAAAAACATTCAGTACTTC
>TRBJ2-1|TRBD1|many|TRBV10-3
CAISTTGQKNNEQFF
TGTGCCATCAGTACCACGGGACAGAAAAACAATGAGCAGTTCTTC
>TRBJ2-5|.|.|TRBV19
CASSATTSGETQYF
TGTGCCAGTAGTGCAACAACATCGGGAGAGACCCAGTACTTC
>TRBJ1-5|.|few|TRBV6-6
CASRLGQGNWEPQHF
TGTGCCAGCAGATTGGGGCAGGGAAATTGGGAGCCCCAGCATTTT
>TRBJ2-6|TRBD1|few|TRBV3-1
CASSQVGRQGWSNVLTF
TGTGCCAGCAGCCAAGTCGGGCGACAGGGGTGGTCCAACGTCCTGACTTTC
>TRBJ2-1|.|medium-sized|TRBV6-6
CASSYEASSYNEQFF
TGTGCCAGCAGTTACGAAGCGAGCTCCTACAATGAGCAGTTCTTC
>TRBJ2-7|.|many|TRBV5-1
CASGSGYEQYF
TGCGCCAGCGGGTCAGGGTACGAGCAGTACTTC
>TRBJ2-1|TRBD1|many|TRBV18
CASSPMWTGNEQFF
TGTGCCAGCTCACCTATGTGGACAGGGAATGAGCAGTTCTTC
>TRBJ2-5|.|few|TRBV30
CAWSRGLGETQYF
TGTGCCTGGAGCCGCGGACTTGGCGAGACCCAGTACTTC
>TRBJ1-6|.|few|TRBV30
CAWTEQNNSPLHF
TGTGCCTGGACGGAACAGAATAATTCACCCCTCCACTTT
>TRBJ2-3|TRBD2|many|TRBV7-2
CASSLGGRAGTDTQYF
TGTGCCAGCAGCTTAGGGGGGAGGGCCGGCACAGATACGCAGTATTTT
>TRBJ2-1|.|many|TRBV6-5
CASSSEVWNEQFF
TGTGCCAGCAGTTCAGAAGTATGGAATGAGCAGTTCTTC
>TRBJ2-5|.|many|TRBV20-1
CSASSTGTRKETQYF
TGCAGTGCTAGTTCAACGGGGACAAGAAAAGAGACCCAGTACTTC
>TRBJ1-2|.|medium-sized|TRBV18
CASSADRLTYGYTF
TGTGCCAGCTCAGCGGACAGACTTACTTATGGCTACACCTTC
>TRBJ1-5|.|.|TRBV7-8
CASSLQEDQPQHF
TGTGCCAGCAGCTTACAGGAGGATCAGCCCCAGCATTTT
>TRBJ1-1|.|many|TRBV5-1
CASSPGSDTEAFF
TGCGCCAGCAGCCCAGGATCCGACACTGAAGCTTTCTTT
>TRBJ2-2|.|few|TRBV11-2
CASSLLAANTGELFF
TGTGCCAGCAGCTTATTAGCGGCTAACACCGGGGAGCTGTTTTTT
>TRBJ2-7|.|.|TRBV19
CASSNRVHEQYF
TGTGCCAGTAGTAACAGGGTTCACGAGCAGTACTTC
>TRBJ2-3|.|many|TRBV5-1
CASSYGDDTDTQYF
TGCGCCAGCAGCTATGGGGACGACACAGATACGCAGTATTTT
>TRBJ2-3|.|many|TRBV15
CATSRERVGTQYF
TGTGCCACCAGCAGAGAAAGGGTCGGTACGCAGTATTTT
>TRBJ2-1|TRBD2|.|TRBV10-1
CASGTSGNNEQFF
TGCGCCAGCGGGACTAGCGGTAACAATGAGCAGTTCTTC
>TRBJ2-3|TRBD2|.|TRBV20-1
CSARVSGSEDTQYF
TGCAGTGCTAGAGTTAGCGGGAGTGAAGATACGCAGTATTTT
>TRBJ2-3|.|.|TRBV20-1
CSARPSSTDTQYF
TGCAGTGCTAGGCCGAGTAGCACAGATACGCAGTATTTT
>TRBJ2-7|.|.|TRBV20-1
CSARLPRTYEQYF
TGCAGTGCTAGATTACCGAGGACCTACGAGCAGTACTTC
>TRBJ2-5|TRBD2|.|TRBV7-6
CASSLRTSGSQETQYF
TGTGCCAGCAGCTTACGTACTAGCGGGAGTCAAGAGACCCAGTACTTC
>TRBJ2-7|.|many|TRBV20-1
CSALGGYEQYF
TGCAGTGCCCTTGGGGGATACGAGCAGTACTTC
>TRBJ1-2|.|many|TRBV2
CASSEQGLSGLYGYTF
TGTGCCAGCAGTGAACAGGGTTTAAGTGGGCTCTATGGCTACACCTTC
>TRBJ2-6|TRBD2|many|TRBV6-2/TRBV6-3
CASSFEVTLAANSGANVLTF
TGTGCCAGCAGTTTCGAAGTAACACTAGCGGCTAACTCTGGGGCCAACGTCCTGACTTTC
>TRBJ2-3|.|many|TRBV28
CASSYRTDTQYF
TGTGCCAGCAGCTACAGAACAGATACGCAGTATTTT
>TRBJ1-2|TRBD1|few|TRBV20-1
CSAPTGVYYGYTF
TGCAGTGCCCCGACAGGGGTGTACTATGGCTACACCTTC
>TRBJ2-1|TRBD1|many|TRBV6-1
CASRTGEYNEQFF
TGTGCCAGCCGGACAGGAGAATACAATGAGCAGTTCTTC
>TRBJ1-5|.|few|TRBV5-5
CASSFSGDISRAQHF
TGTGCCAGCAGCTTTTCGGGGGACATCAGTAGGGCCCAGCATTTT
>TRBJ2-1|TRBD2|few|TRBV12-3/TRBV12-4
CASRLAGGKDEQFF
TGTGCCAGCAGGTTAGCGGGAGGGAAGGATGAGCAGTTCTTC
>TRBJ2-1|.|many|TRBV5-1
CASSAPTGYNEQFF
TGCGCCAGCAGCGCGCCGACAGGTTACAATGAGCAGTTCTTC
>TRBJ2-4|TRBD1|.|TRBV5-5
CASSLTGVAKNIQYF
TGTGCCAGCAGCTTGACAGGGGTAGCCAAAAACATTCAGTACTTC
>TRBJ2-5|TRBD1|many|TRBV20-1
CSASPTGVETQYF
TGCAGTGCTAGCCCCACAGGGGTTGAGACCCAGTACTTC
>TRBJ2-4|TRBD1|many|TRBV27
CASSSWGQGRNIQYF
TGTGCCAGCAGTTCCTGGGGACAGGGCAGGAACATTCAGTACTTC
>TRBJ2-1|TRBD2|few|TRBV12-3/TRBV12-4
CASSLLAASNEQFF
TGTGCCAGCAGTTTGCTAGCGGCCAGCAATGAGCAGTTCTTC
>TRBJ1-5|.|few|TRBV7-6
CASSRLGAPAGNQPQHF
TGTGCCAGCAGCCGATTAGGAGCCCCGGCAGGGAATCAGCCCCAGCATTTT
>TRBJ1-2|TRBD1|.|TRBV5-4
CASQTQFQGDGYTF
TGTGCCAGCCAGACCCAATTTCAGGGGGATGGCTACACCTTC
>TRBJ2-5|.|medium-sized|TRBV28
CASSPGTPETQYF
TGTGCCAGCAGTCCGGGGACACCGGAGACCCAGTACTTC